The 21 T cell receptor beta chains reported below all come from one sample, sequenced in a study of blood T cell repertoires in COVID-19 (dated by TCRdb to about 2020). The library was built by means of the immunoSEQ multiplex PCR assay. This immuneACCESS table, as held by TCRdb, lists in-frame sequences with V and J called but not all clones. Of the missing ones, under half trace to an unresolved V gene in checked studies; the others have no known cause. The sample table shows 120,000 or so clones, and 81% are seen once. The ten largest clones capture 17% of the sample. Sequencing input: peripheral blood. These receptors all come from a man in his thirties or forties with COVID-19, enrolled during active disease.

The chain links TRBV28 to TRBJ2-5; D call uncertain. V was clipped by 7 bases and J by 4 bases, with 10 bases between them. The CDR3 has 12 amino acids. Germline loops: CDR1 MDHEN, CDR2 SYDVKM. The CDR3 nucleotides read TGTGCCAGCATCAGAGGCCGAGAGACCCAGTACTTC. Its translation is CASIRGRETQYF.

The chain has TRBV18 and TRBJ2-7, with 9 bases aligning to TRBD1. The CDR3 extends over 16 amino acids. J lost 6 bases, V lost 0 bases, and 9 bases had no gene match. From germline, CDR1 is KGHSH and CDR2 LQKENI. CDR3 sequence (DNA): TGTGCCAGCTCACCACCCTCTACAGGGGGCGGGGGCGAGCAGTACTTC. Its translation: CASSPPSTGGGGEQYF. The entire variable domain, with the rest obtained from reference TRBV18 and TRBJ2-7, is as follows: NAGVMQNPRHLVRRRGQEARLRCSPMKGHSHVYWYRQLPEEGLKFMVYLQKENIIDESGMPKERFSAEFPKEGPSILRIQQVVRGDSAAYFCASSPPSTGGGGEQYFGPGTRLTVT.

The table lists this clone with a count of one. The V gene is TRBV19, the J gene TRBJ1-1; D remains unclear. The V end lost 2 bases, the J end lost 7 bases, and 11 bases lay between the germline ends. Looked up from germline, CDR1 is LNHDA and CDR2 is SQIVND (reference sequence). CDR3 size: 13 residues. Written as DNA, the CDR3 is TGTGCCAGTAGTATATCGGGGTCTCGTGAAGCTTTCTTT. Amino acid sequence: CASSISGSREAFF.

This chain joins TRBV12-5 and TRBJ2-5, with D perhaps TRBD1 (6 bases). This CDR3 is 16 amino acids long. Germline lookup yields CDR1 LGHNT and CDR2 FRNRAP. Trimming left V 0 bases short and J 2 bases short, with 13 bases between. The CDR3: CASGLVRTGTQETQYF. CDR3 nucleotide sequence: TGTGCTAGTGGTTTGGTACGTACAGGGACACAAGAGACCCAGTACTTC.

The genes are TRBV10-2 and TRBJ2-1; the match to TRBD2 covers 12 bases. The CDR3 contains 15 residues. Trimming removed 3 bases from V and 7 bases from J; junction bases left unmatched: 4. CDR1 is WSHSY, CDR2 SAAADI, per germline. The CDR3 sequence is CASSDRLAGVNEQFF. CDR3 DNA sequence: TGCGCCAGCAGTGATCGACTAGCGGGAGTTAATGAGCAGTTCTTC.

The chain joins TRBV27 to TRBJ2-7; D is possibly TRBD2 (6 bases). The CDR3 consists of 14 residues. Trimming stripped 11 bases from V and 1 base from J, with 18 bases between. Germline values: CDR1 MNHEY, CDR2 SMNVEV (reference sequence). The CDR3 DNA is TGTGCCTCGGGGTGGGGAGGCCCTTCCTACGAGCAGTACTTC. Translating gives CASGWGGPSYEQYF.

In nucleotides, the CDR3 is TGTGCCAGCAGCTCGTTAGCGGGGGGGCGAACAGATACGCAGTATTTT. This gives the protein CASSSLAGGRTDTQYF. This chain uses TRBV11-2 with TRBJ2-3; 11 nucleotides agree with TRBD2. The V gene end was trimmed by 4 bases and the J gene end by 3 bases; junction bases not matched to a gene: 6. Germline V gene lookup returns CDR1 SGHAT and CDR2 FQNNGV. This CDR3 spans 16 amino acids.

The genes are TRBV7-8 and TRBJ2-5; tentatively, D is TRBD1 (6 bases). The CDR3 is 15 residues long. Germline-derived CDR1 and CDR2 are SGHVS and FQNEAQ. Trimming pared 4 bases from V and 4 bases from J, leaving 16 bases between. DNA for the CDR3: TGTGCCAGCAGCTCCCCGGACAGCTACCCAGAGACCCAGTACTTC. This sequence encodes CASSSPDSYPETQYF.

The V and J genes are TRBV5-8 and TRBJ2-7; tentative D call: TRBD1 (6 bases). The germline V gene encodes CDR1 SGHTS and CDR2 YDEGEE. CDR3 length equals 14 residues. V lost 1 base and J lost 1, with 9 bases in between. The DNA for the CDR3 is TGTGCCAGCAGCTTGCAGGGGACGTCCTACGAGCAGTACTTC. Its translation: CASSLQGTSYEQYF.

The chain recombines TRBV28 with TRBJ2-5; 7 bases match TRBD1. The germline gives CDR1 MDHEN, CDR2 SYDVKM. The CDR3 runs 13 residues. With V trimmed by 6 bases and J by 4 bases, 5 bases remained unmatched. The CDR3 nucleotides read TGTGCCAGCAGATTAAGGGGGCGAGAGACCCAGTACTTC. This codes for CASRLRGRETQYF.

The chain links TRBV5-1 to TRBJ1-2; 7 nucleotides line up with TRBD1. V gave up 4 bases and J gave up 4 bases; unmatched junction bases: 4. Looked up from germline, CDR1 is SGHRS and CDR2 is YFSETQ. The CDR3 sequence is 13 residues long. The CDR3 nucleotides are TGCGCCAGCAGCCCCCGGGACAGCTATGGCTACACCTTC. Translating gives CASSPRDSYGYTF.

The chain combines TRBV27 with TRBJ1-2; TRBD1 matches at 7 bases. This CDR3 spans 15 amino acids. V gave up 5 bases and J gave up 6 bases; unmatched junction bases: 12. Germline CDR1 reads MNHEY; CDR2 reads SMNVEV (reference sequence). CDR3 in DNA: TGTGCCAGCAGTCCTTACTTAGGGGGCTCAGATGGCTACACCTTC. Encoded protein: CASSPYLGGSDGYTF.

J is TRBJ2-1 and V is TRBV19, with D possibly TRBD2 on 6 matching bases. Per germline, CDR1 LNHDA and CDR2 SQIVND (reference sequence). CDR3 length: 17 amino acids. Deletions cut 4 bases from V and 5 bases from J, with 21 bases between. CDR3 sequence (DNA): TGTGCCAGTAGTAATTCCCTGCGTGGGAGGAAGAACAATGAGCAGTTCTTC. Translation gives CASSNSLRGRKNNEQFF.

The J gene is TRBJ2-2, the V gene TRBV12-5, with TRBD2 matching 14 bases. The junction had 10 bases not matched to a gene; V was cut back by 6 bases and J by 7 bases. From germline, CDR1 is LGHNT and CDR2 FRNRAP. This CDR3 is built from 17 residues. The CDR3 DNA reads TGTGCTAGTGGCTCGACTAGCGGGAGGGCCCGAGGCGGGGAGCTGTTTTTT. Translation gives CASGSTSGRARGGELFF.

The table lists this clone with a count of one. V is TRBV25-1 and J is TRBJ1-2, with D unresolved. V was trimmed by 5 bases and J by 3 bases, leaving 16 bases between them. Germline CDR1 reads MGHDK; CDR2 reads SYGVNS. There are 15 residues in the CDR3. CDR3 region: CASSPHSAADYGYTF. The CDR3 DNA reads TGTGCCAGCAGTCCCCATTCAGCGGCGGACTATGGCTACACCTTC.

Here the CDR3 reads CAISEFPLLNTGELFF. As DNA, the CDR3 is TGTGCCATCAGTGAGTTCCCATTACTGAACACCGGGGAGCTGTTTTTT. The chain couples TRBV10-3 to TRBJ2-2; D remains unclear. The CDR3 is 16 amino acids. The germline V and J ends were trimmed by 1 base and 1 base, with 10 bases remaining between them. Germline CDR1 and CDR2: ENHRY and SYGVKD.

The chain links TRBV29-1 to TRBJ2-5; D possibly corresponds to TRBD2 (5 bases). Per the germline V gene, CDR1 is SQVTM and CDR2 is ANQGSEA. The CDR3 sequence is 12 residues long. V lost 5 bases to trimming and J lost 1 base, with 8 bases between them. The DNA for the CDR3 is TGCAGCGTTACGGGATTCCAAGAGACCCAGTACTTC. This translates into CSVTGFQETQYF.

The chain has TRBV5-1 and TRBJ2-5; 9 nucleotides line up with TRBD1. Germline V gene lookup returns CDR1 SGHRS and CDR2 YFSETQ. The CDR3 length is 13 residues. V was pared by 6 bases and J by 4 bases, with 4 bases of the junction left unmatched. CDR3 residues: CASTLGQGETQYF. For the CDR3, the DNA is TGCGCCAGCACCCTGGGACAGGGAGAGACCCAGTACTTC.

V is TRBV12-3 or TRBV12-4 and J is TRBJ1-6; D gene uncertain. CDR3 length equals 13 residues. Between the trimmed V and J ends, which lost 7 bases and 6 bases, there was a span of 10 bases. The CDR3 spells CASKEGFNSPLHF. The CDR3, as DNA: TGTGCCAGCAAGGAGGGATTTAATTCACCCCTCCACTTT.

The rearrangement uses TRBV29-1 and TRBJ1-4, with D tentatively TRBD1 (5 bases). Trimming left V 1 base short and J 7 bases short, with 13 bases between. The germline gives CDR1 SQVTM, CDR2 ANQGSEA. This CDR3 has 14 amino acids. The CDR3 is CSVEVTARGEKLFF. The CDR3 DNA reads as TGCAGCGTTGAAGTGACAGCCCGTGGTGAAAAACTGTTTTTT.

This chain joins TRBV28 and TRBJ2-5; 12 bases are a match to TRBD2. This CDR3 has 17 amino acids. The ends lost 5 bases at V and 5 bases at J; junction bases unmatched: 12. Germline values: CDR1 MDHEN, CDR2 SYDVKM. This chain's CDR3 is CASSPTTSGRFGETQYF. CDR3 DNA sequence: TGTGCCAGCAGTCCGACGACTAGCGGGAGATTCGGGGAGACCCAGTACTTC.